This entry describes one T cell receptor (beta chain). The antigen is unknown. This specimen comes from a study of post-analysis software for immune sequencing data. About the research overall: Recorded disease courses covered relapsing-remitting, secondary progressive and progressive-relapsing multiple sclerosis. Some patients had no subtype annotation.

The authors incorporated unique molecular identifiers into the TCR beta cDNA libraries. In TCRdb, the PCR reads were re-called with MiXCR into one record per CDR3 protein. This sample has about 380,000 distinct CDR3 sequences; less than 40% occur once, and the top ten carry roughly an eighth. Overall study findings and caveats: Four or five TRBV segments, including TRBV5-6, TRBV5-1 and TRBV20-1, were more frequent in patients than controls.

The CDR3 runs to 15 residues. V dropped 1 base and J dropped 8 bases, with 18 bases sitting between them. Germline CDR1 and CDR2: SGHRS and YFSETQ. Sequenced material: blood. The receptor comes from a girl between 5 and 17 years old with multiple sclerosis. This chain connects TRBV5-1 to TRBJ1-2, with a weak D call TRBD1 (5 bases). In DNA form, the CDR3 reads TGCGCCAGCAGCTTGCGGGGCAGCGACTCGGGGGGCTACACCTTC. It codes for CASSLRGSDSGGYTF.